The source of this TCR beta chain is a study of OX40 agonist ivuxolimab in advanced cancers. For the wider study: The costimulatory receptor OX40 (CD134) was targeted by ivuxolimab, a fully human IgG2 agonistic monoclonal antibody. In the dose-escalation cohort, approximately 80% of patients were male, and the mean age was 60 years with a range of about 23 to 79. The point of sequencing TCRbeta in the periphery was to test whether ivuxolimab changed TCR sequence diversity and drove clonal T-cell expansion. Partial responses occurred in three dose-escalation patients, of whom one had hepatocellular carcinoma and two had cutaneous melanoma. Of the 50 to 55 dose-escalation patients, hepatocellular carcinoma was present in 19, melanoma in roughly 15, renal cell carcinoma in 9 and head and neck cancer in 9. Intravenous ivuxolimab was administered to patients every 2 weeks at six dose levels: 0.01, 0.1, 0.3, 1.5, 3 and 10 mg/kg. Prior anti-PD-1, anti-PD-L1 or anti-CTLA-4 therapy was permitted, and checkpoint inhibitors had been received by around 40% of dose-escalation patients. The monotherapy dose-escalation portion (N ≈ 57 patients) of the phase I ivuxolimab trial is reported in the paper.

The trial excluded patients who had a history of autoimmune disease or who were on systemic immunosuppression. Peripheral blood for TCR sequencing was drawn from every dose cohort at baseline, at cycle 4 day 1 and at cycle 7 day 1. The samples were drawn from a first-in-human, open-label, multicenter phase I dose-escalation trial of ivuxolimab. Adults with locally advanced or metastatic melanoma, renal cell carcinoma, hepatocellular carcinoma or head and neck squamous cell carcinoma were enrolled in the trial. Before TCR sequencing, CD4+ and CD8+ T cells were separately sorted from peripheral blood. Genomic DNA was isolated from the sorted cells so that the TCRbeta CDR3 region could be sequenced. The immunoSEQ Assay was used to sequence the TCRbeta CDR3 regions. In TCRdb, the immuneACCESS table is reduced to in-frame sequences with V and J assigned. These tables do not hold every clone; where another copy was compared, an unresolved V gene accounts for under half, and the others remain unexplained. This sample lists under 80,000 clones; about 88% were detected once. 15% to 20% of the sample goes to the ten largest clones.

Taken from the germline V gene, the CDR1 and CDR2 loops are SGHTA and FQGNSA. From the cysteine up to the phenylalanine, the CDR3 has a length of 13 residues. The sequence is cut down to CDR3 DNA, 39 bases in frame from base 1. Trimming removed 5 bases from V and 4 bases from J, leaving 12 bases between the germline ends. A remark on this clone: The target of this receptor is not known. It has no much larger one-base neighbor in the sample; base qualities were not kept.

Beyond this particular receptor, the publication reports: In the 0.1-3.0 mg/kg groups, partial responders were among the patients with the lowest normalized peripheral clonal expansion, particularly in CD8+ T cells. Low levels of normalized T-cell clonal expansion were also seen in some patients who did not respond. At doses from 0.1 to 3.0 mg/kg, clonal expansion was seen in both CD4+ and CD8+ blood T cells between baseline and week 6. Antigen specificity was not determined for the clonally expanded peripheral T cells. After ivuxolimab, more expanded clones were found on average in CD8+ T cells than in CD4+ T cells.

Sequencing was performed on CD4+ or CD8+ T cells sorted from blood, taken in a trial of the OX40 agonist ivuxolimab. Recombination joined TRBV7-2 with TRBJ2-7; the D gene is perhaps TRBD2, from 5 matching bases. This clonotype was sampled from an adult with an advanced solid tumor such as melanoma, head and neck, liver or kidney cancer. The nucleotide sequence is given as TGTGCCAGCAGCCCCGGGGTGGCTTACGAGCAGTACTTC. Its protein is CASSPGVAYEQYF.